Shown below are 10 T cell receptor beta chains from a single sample sequenced in a study of blood T cell repertoires in COVID-19. Clones were read by immunoSEQ multiplex PCR, and TCRdb kept only the in-frame ones, dropping some. The table has more than 100,000 clones, around 89% seen once; the top ten hold 3.5% to 4%. Sequencing was carried out using peripheral blood. The receptors here all came from a woman in her fifties or sixties with acute or convalescent COVID-19.

This clone was detected only once. The chain links TRBV2 to TRBJ1-4; TRBD1 agrees at 8 bases. The germline V gene has CDR1 SNHLY and CDR2 FYNNEI. J gave up 8 bases and V 4 bases, and 12 bases lay outside the gene matches. This CDR3 comprises 16 residues. CDR3 nucleotide sequence: TGTGCCAGCAGTGTTTGGGACAGGCGCCGAGGGGAAAAACTGTTTTTT. Its protein is CASSVWDRRRGEKLFF. The whole variable domain, filled in from reference TRBV2 and TRBJ1-4, reads EPEVTQTPSHQVTQMGQEVILRCVPISNHLYFYWYRQILGQKVEFLVSFYNNEISEKSEIFDDQFSVERPDGSNFTLKIRSTKLEDSAMYFCASSVWDRRRGEKLFFGSGTQLSVL.

The gene calls are TRBV7-8 and TRBJ1-2, with 7 bases aligning to TRBD1. Looked up from germline, CDR1 is SGHVS and CDR2 is FQNEAQ. The CDR3 runs 12 residues. The ends lost 3 bases at V and 6 bases at J; junction bases unmatched: 1. CDR3 sequence (DNA): TGTGCCAGCAGCTTCGGGACAGATGGCTACACCTTC. Translated: CASSFGTDGYTF.

This chain links TRBV28 with TRBJ2-3; 10 bases are shared with TRBD2. The CDR3 totals 15 residues. CDR1 is MDHEN, CDR2 SYDVKM, per germline. Losses at the gene ends were 6 bases for V and 4 bases for J; bases not matched to a gene: 7. DNA of the CDR3: TGTGCCAGCAGCCGAAGCGGGAGGGGGCCAGATACGCAGTATTTT. Its translation: CASSRSGRGPDTQYF.

The chain combines TRBV9 with TRBJ2-2; 9 positions match TRBD1. J lost 6 bases, V lost 3 bases, and 9 bases had no gene match. CDR1 is SGDLS, CDR2 YYNGEE, per germline. The CDR3 totals 16 residues. The DNA of the CDR3 is TGTGCCAGCAGCGGTACCGGGACAGGGTTTCCCGGGGAGCTGTTTTTT. Protein sequence: CASSGTGTGFPGELFF.

J is TRBJ2-1 and V is TRBV9, with a tentative D call TRBD1 (5 bases). The germline V gene encodes CDR1 SGDLS and CDR2 YYNGEE. The CDR3 has 16 residues. Between the trimmed V and J ends, which lost 4 bases and 0 bases, there was a span of 14 bases. CDR3 nucleotides: TGTGCCAGCAGCTCCAGGGAAGGGCGCTCCTACAATGAGCAGTTCTTC. Translating it yields CASSSREGRSYNEQFF.

This sequence joins TRBV19 and TRBJ1-4, with 10 positions matching TRBD1. With V trimmed by 4 bases and J by 8 bases, 7 bases remained unmatched. Germline-derived CDR1 and CDR2 are LNHDA and SQIVND (reference sequence). The length of the CDR3 is 15 residues. The CDR3 reads CASSTWDRGSEKLFF. CDR3 bases: TGTGCCAGTAGTACCTGGGACAGGGGAAGCGAAAAACTGTTTTTT.

This chain connects TRBV14 to TRBJ2-1; possibly TRBD2 for D (5 bases). The CDR3 sequence is 13 residues long. CDR1 SGHDN and CDR2 FVKESK come from the germline V gene. V was shortened by 0 bases and J by 9 bases, with 9 bases between the two germline ends. CDR3 sequence: CASSQEVEGEQFF. CDR3 bases: TGTGCCAGCAGCCAAGAAGTAGAGGGTGAGCAGTTCTTC.

This chain connects TRBV24-1 to TRBJ2-3; tentative D call: TRBD2 (5 bases). Germline V gene lookup returns CDR1 KGHDR and CDR2 SFDVKD. The V end lost 9 bases, the J end lost 6 bases, and 12 bases lay between the germline ends. The CDR3 runs 12 residues. Written as DNA, the CDR3 is TGTGCCACCGGGGAGCACAGCGATACGCAGTATTTT. This translates into CATGEHSDTQYF.

This sequence joins TRBV10-1 and TRBJ2-1; 9 bases line up with TRBD2. This CDR3 spans 15 amino acids. Germline CDR1 reads WNHNN; CDR2 reads SYGVQD (reference sequence). Germline trimming cut 3 bases from V and 7 bases from J; bases unmatched to any gene: 7. CDR3 in DNA: TGCGCCAGCAGTGAAACTAGCGGGCGGTCAAATGAGCAGTTCTTC. As protein: CASSETSGRSNEQFF.

The CDR3 nucleotides are TGCGCCAGCAGCTTGGGAGGGACTAGAGGGGTCGAAACCTACAATGAGCAGTTCTTC. This translates into CASSLGGTRGVETYNEQFF. V is TRBV5-1 and J is TRBJ2-1; 8 bases map to TRBD2. The CDR3 has 19 amino acids. Germline V gives CDR1 SGHRS, CDR2 YFSETQ. V gave up 0 bases and J gave up 2 bases; unmatched junction bases: 13.